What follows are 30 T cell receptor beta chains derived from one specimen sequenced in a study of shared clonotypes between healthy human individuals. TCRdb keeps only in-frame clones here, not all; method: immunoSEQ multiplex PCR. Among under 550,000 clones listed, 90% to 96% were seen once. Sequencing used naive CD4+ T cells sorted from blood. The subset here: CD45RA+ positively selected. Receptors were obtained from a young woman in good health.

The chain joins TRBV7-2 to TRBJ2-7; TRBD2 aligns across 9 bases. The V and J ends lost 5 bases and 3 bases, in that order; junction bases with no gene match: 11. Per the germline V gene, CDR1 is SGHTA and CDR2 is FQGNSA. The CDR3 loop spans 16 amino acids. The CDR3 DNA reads TGTGCCAGCAGCACCTCTATTGGACTAGCGATCTACGAGCAGTACTTC. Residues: CASSTSIGLAIYEQYF.

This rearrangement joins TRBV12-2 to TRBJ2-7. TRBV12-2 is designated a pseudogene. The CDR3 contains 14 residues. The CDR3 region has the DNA TGTGCAAGTCGCTTATTGGAGGACACCTACGAGCAGTACTTC. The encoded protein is CASRLLEDTYEQYF.

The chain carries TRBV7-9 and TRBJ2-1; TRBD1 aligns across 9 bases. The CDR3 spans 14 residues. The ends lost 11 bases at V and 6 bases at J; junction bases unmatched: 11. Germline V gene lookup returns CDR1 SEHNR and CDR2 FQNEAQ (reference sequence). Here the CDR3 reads CASNRDREGNEQFF. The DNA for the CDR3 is TGTGCCTCAAACCGGGACAGGGAGGGCAATGAGCAGTTCTTC.

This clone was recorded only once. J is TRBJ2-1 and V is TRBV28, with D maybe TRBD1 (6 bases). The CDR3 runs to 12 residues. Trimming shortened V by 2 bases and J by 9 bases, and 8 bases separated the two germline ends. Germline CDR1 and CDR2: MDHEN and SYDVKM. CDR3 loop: CASSLTGSEQFF. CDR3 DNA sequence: TGTGCCAGCAGTTTAACAGGGAGTGAGCAGTTCTTC.

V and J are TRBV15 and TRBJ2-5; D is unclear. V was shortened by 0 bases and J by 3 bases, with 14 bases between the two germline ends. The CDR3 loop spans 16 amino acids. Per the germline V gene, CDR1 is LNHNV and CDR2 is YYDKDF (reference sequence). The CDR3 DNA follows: TGTGCCACCAGCAGAGAGCTAGTTGGGTCTGAAGAGACCCAGTACTTC. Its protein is CATSRELVGSEETQYF.

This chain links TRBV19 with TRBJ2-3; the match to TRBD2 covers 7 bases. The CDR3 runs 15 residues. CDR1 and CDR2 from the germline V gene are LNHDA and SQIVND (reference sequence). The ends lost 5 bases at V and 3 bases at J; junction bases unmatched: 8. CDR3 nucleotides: TGTGCCAGTAGTCCAACTAGCGCGGTAACAGATACGCAGTATTTT. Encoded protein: CASSPTSAVTDTQYF.

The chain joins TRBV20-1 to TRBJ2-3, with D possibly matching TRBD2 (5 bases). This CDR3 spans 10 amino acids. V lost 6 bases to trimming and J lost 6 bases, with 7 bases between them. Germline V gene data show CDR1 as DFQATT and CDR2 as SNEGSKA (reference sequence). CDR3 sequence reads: CSARRDTQYF. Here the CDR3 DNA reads TGCAGTGCAAGGAGGGATACGCAGTATTTT.

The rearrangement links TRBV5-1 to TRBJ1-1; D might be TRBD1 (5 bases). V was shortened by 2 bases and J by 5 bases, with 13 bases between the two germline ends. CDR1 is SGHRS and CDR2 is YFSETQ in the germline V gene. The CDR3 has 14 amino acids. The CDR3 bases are TGCGCCAGCAGCTTCAGTGGGGCGGGGACTGAAGCTTTCTTT. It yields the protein CASSFSGAGTEAFF.

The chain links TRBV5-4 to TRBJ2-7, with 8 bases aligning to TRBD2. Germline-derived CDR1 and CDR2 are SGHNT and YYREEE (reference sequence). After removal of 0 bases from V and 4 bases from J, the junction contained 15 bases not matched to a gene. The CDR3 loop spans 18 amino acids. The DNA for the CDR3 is TGTGCCAGCAGCTTGGCCGTAGCGGGGCGCCCGTCGATATACGAGCAGTACTTC. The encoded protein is CASSLAVAGRPSIYEQYF.

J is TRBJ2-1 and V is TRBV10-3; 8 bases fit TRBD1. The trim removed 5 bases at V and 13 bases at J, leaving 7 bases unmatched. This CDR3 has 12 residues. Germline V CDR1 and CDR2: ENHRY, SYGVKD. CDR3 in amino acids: CAISTPGQDQFF. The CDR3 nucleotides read TGTGCCATCAGTACCCCGGGACAGGATCAGTTCTTC.

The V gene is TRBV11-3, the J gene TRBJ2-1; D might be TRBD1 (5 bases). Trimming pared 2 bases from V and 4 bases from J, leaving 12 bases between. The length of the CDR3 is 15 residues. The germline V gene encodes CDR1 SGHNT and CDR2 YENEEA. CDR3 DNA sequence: TGTGCCAGCAGCTTATTCCCGACAGTATACAATGAGCAGTTCTTC. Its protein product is CASSLFPTVYNEQFF.

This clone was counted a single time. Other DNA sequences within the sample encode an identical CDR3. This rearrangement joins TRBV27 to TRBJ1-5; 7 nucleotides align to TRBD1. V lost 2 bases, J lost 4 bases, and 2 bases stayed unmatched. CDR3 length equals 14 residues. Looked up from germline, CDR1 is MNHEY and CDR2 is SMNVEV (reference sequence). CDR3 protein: CASSLVQGNQPQHF. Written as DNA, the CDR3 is TGTGCCAGCAGTTTAGTACAGGGGAATCAGCCCCAGCATTTT.

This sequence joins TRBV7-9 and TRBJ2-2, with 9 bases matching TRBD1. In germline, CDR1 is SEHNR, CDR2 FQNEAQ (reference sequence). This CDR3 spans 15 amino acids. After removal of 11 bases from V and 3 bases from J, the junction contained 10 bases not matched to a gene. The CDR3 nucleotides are TGTGCCCAGGGTACCGGGACAGGGTACACCGGGGAGCTGTTTTTT. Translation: CAQGTGTGYTGELFF.

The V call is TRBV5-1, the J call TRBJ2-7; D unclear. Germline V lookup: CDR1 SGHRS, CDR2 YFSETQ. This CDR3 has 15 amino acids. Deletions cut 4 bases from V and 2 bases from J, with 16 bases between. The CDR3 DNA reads TGCGCCAGCAGCCCCCTAGTGGGTACGACCTACGAGCAGTACTTC. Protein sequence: CASSPLVGTTYEQYF.

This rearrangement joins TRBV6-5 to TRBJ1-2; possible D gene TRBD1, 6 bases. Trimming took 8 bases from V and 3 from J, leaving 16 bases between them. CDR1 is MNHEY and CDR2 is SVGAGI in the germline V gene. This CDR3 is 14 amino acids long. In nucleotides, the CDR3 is TGTGCCAGCGGAGTAACGGGGGCGGACTATGGCTACACCTTC. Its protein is CASGVTGADYGYTF.

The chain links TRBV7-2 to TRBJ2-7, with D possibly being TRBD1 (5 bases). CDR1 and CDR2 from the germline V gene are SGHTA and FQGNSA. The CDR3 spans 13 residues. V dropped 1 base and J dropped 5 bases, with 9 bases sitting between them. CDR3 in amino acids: CASSLGSRDEQYF. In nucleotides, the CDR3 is TGTGCCAGCAGCTTAGGTAGCAGGGACGAGCAGTACTTC. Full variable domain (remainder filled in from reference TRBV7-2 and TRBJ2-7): GAGVSQSPSNKVTEKGKDVELRCDPISGHTALYWYRQSLGQGLEFLIYFQGNSAPDKSGLPSDRFSAERTGGSVSTLTIQRTQQEDSAVYLCASSLGSRDEQYFGPGTRLTVT.

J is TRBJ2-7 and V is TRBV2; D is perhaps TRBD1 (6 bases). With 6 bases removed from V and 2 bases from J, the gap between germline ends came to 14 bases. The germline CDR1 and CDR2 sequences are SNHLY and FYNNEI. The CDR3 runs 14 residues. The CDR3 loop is CASSVTWTAYEQYF. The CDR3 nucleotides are TGTGCCAGCAGCGTAACCTGGACAGCCTACGAGCAGTACTTC.

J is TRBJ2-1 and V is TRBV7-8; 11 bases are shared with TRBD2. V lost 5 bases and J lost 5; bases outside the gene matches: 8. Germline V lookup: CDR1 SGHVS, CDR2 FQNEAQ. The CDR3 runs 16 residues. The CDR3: CASSLIAGGPHNEQFF. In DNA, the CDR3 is TGTGCCAGCAGCCTAATAGCGGGAGGGCCACACAATGAGCAGTTCTTC. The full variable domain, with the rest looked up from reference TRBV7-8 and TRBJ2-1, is GAGVSQSPRYKVAKRGQDVALRCDPISGHVSLFWYQQALGQGPEFLTYFQNEAQLDKSGLPSDRFFAERPEGSVSTLKIQRTQQEDSAVYLCASSLIAGGPHNEQFFGPGTRLTVL.

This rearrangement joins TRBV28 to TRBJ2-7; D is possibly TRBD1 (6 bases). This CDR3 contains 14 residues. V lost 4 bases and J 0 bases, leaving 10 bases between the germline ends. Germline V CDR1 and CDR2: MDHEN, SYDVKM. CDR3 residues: CASSSRDNSYEQYF. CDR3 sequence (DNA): TGTGCCAGCAGTTCACGGGACAACTCCTACGAGCAGTACTTC.

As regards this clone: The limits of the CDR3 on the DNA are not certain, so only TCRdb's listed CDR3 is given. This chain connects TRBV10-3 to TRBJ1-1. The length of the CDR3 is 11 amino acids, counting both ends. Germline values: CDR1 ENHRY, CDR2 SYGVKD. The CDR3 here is CAISSSGRAFF.

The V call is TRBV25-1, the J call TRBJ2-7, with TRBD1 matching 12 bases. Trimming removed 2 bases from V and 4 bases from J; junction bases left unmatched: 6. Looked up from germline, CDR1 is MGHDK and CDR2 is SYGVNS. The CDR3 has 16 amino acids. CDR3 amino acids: CASSEGGQGAYYEQYF. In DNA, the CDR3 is TGTGCCAGCAGTGAAGGGGGACAGGGGGCTTATTACGAGCAGTACTTC.

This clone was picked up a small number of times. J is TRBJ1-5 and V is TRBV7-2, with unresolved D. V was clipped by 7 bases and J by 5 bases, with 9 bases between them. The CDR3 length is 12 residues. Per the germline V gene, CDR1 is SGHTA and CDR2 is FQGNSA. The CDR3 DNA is TGTGCCAGCACGACGGAGCATCAGCCCCAGCATTTT. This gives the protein CASTTEHQPQHF.

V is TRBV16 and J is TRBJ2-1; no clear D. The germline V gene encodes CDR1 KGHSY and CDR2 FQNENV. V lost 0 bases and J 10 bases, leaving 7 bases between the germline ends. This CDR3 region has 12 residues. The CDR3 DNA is TGTGCCAGCAGCCAATCTCCGGCAGAGCAGTTCTTC. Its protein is CASSQSPAEQFF.

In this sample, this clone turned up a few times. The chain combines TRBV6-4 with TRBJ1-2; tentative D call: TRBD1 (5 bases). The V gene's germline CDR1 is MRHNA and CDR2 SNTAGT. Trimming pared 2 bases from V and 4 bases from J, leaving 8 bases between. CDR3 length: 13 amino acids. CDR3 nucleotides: TGTGCCAGCAGTGACGGGGCCTCCTATGGCTACACCTTC. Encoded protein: CASSDGASYGYTF.

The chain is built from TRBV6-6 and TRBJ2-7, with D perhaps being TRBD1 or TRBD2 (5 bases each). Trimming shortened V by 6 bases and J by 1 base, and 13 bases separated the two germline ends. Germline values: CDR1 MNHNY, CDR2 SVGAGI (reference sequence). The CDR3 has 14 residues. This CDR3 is CASRRRDGSYEQYF. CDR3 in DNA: TGTGCCAGCAGAAGACGGGACGGATCCTACGAGCAGTACTTC.

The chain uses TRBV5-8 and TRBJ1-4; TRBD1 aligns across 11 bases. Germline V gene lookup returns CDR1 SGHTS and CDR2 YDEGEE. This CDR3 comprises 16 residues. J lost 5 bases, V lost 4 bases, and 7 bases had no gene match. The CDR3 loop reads CASSMGQGGGNEKLFF. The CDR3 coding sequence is TGTGCCAGCAGCATGGGACAGGGGGGTGGAAATGAAAAACTGTTTTTT. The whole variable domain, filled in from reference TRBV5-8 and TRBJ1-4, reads EAGVTQSPTHLIKTRGQQATLRCSPISGHTSVYWYQQALGLGLQFLLWYDEGEERNRGNFPPRFSGRQFPNYSSELNVNALELEDSALYLCASSMGQGGGNEKLFFGSGTQLSVL.

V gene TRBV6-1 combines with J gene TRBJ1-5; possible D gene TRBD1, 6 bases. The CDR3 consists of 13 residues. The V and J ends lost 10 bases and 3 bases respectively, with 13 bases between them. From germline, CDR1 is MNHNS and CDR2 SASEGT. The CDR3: CATETGFNQPQHF. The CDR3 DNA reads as TGTGCCACAGAAACAGGGTTCAATCAGCCCCAGCATTTT.

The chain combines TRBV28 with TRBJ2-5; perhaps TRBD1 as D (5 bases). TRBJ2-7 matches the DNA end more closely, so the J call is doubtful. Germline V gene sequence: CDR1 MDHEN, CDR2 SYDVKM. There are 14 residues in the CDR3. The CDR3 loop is CASSLLGRDYEQYF. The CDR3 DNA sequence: TGTGCCAGCAGTTTATTGGGCAGGGATTACGAGCAGTACTTC.

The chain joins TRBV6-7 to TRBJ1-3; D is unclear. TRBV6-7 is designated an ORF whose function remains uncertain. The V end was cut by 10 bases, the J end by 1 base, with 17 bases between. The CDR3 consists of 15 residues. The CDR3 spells CATRMGSGSGNTIYF. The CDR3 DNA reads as TGTGCCACCAGGATGGGCTCGGGTTCTGGAAACACCATATATTTT.

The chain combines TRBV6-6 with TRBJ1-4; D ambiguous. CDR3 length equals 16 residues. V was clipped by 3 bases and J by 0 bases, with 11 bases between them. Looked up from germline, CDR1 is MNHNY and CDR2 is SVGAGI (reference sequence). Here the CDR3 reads CASSYLPPATNEKLFF. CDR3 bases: TGTGCCAGCAGTTATTTACCCCCCGCAACTAATGAAAAACTGTTTTTT.